These 31 T cell receptor beta chains share one sample of origin, sequenced in a study of patients and donors after allogeneic stem cell transplantation. TCRdb ran MiXCR on the RT-PCR reads and lists one entry per CDR3 protein. The sample has roughly 140,000 distinct CDR3 sequences, 37% seen once. The sequenced material came from blood, either unsorted or a sorted T cell fraction (not recorded which). These receptors all come from a human donor who was either an allogeneic HSCT recipient or a stem cell or donor lymphocyte infusion donor (not recorded which). It is not recorded whose cells these are; they may come from a transplant donor.

This rearrangement joins TRBV4-1 to TRBJ1-4; a possible D gene is TRBD1 (5 bases). V was pared by 1 base and J by 2 bases, with 8 bases between. Germline CDR1 reads MGHRA; CDR2 reads YSYEKL. The CDR3 totals 15 residues. DNA of the CDR3: TGCGCCAGCAGCCAAGCCGACAGCACTAATGAAAAACTGTTTTTT. Translating gives CASSQADSTNEKLFF.

In its sample, this clonotype was seen many times. The chain links TRBV28 to TRBJ1-2, with no clear D. Trimming removed 4 bases from V and 7 bases from J, with 10 bases in between. CDR1 MDHEN and CDR2 SYDVKM come from the germline V gene. The CDR3 is made up of 12 amino acids. The CDR3 region has the DNA TGTGCCAGCAGTTCCCCTGACTTTGGCTACACCTTC. Residues: CASSSPDFGYTF.

The rearrangement links TRBV6-5 to TRBJ2-3, with 7 bases lining up with TRBD2. Looked up from germline, CDR1 is MNHEY and CDR2 is SVGAGI. The CDR3 contains 12 residues. J was trimmed by 4 bases and V by 7 bases; bases with no gene match: 2. The CDR3 DNA reads TGTGCCAGCACGGGGGGTTCAGATACGCAGTATTTT. The encoded protein is CASTGGSDTQYF.

This sequence joins TRBV10-3 and TRBJ2-7; D is undetermined. Germline V CDR1 and CDR2: ENHRY, SYGVKD. The CDR3 loop spans 13 amino acids. Trimming shortened V by 6 bases and J by 1 base, and 10 bases separated the two germline ends. CDR3 DNA: TGTGCCATCAGGGCATCGGAGTCCTACGAGCAGTACTTC. It encodes CAIRASESYEQYF.

This rearrangement joins TRBV12-3 or TRBV12-4 to TRBJ2-3; D might be TRBD1 (5 bases). The CDR3 has 15 residues. V shed 6 bases and J shed 2 bases, with 15 bases lying between them. The CDR3 DNA reads TGTGCCAGCAGACCGCAGGGTGACCCCACAGATACGCAGTATTTT. This encodes CASRPQGDPTDTQYF.

The J gene is TRBJ1-2, the V gene TRBV6-5; D remains unclear. This CDR3 spans 15 amino acids. V lost 0 bases to trimming and J lost 2 bases, with 10 bases between them. Per the germline V gene, CDR1 is MNHEY and CDR2 is SVGAGI. CDR3 sequence: CASSYSIGQNYGYTF. CDR3 nucleotides: TGTGCCAGCAGTTACTCGATAGGCCAGAACTATGGCTACACCTTC.

V usage is TRBV30 and J usage is TRBJ1-1; no definite D call. Germline V lookup: CDR1 GTSNPN, CDR2 SVGIG (reference sequence). With 0 bases removed from V and 0 bases from J, the gap between germline ends came to 14 bases. CDR3 length: 16 residues. In DNA form, the CDR3 reads TGTGCCTGGAGTGTACTGGGCCGTCAAATGAACACTGAAGCTTTCTTT. It encodes CAWSVLGRQMNTEAFF.

This clonotype turned up a few times. This chain links TRBV4-2 with TRBJ2-7, with D uncertain. V lost 2 bases to trimming and J lost 0 bases, with 2 bases between them. There are 12 residues in the CDR3. Germline assignment: CDR1 LGHNA and CDR2 YNFKEQ. CDR3 DNA: TGTGCCAGCAGCCAAACCTCCTACGAGCAGTACTTC. It encodes CASSQTSYEQYF.

There are a few counts of this clonotype. The rearrangement uses TRBV4-2 and TRBJ1-6; D gene ambiguous. The CDR3 totals 15 residues. V lost 0 bases and J 9 bases, leaving 12 bases between the germline ends. Germline V gene lookup returns CDR1 LGHNA and CDR2 YNFKEQ. Here the CDR3 reads CASSQETVVVSPLHF. Written as DNA, the CDR3 is TGTGCCAGCAGCCAAGAAACGGTGGTAGTTTCACCCCTCCACTTT.

This clonotype was seen only a few times. The chain recombines TRBV5-1 with TRBJ1-4, with TRBD1 as a possible D gene (6 bases). Germline V gene lookup returns CDR1 SGHRS and CDR2 YFSETQ. The CDR3 contains 16 residues. V lost 4 bases and J lost 5, with 18 bases in between. Written as DNA, the CDR3 is TGCGCCAGCAGCCTACCCCGGGACAACGCAAATGAAAAACTGTTTTTT. It translates to CASSLPRDNANEKLFF.

V is TRBV6-1 and J is TRBJ1-5, with a tentative D call TRBD1 (5 bases). This CDR3 is built from 14 residues. The germline gives CDR1 MNHNS, CDR2 SASEGT. The V gene lost 5 bases and the J gene lost 2 bases, with 10 bases spanning the gap. CDR3 loop: CASSQGFGNQPQHF. As DNA, the CDR3 is TGTGCCAGCAGTCAGGGATTCGGCAATCAGCCCCAGCATTTT.

V and J are TRBV29-1 and TRBJ2-3, with D maybe TRBD2 (6 bases). Germline CDR1 and CDR2: SQVTM and ANQGSEA. Trimming pared 7 bases from V and 2 bases from J, leaving 10 bases between. This CDR3 has 12 residues. CDR3 in amino acids: CSGGLSTDTQYF. CDR3 bases: TGCAGCGGAGGACTATCCACAGATACGCAGTATTTT.

The CDR3 sequence: CASSPWGIYNEQFF. The CDR3 bases are TGTGCCAGCAGCCCCTGGGGCATCTACAATGAGCAGTTCTTC. The V gene is TRBV7-2, the J gene TRBJ2-1; the D gene is possibly TRBD1 (5 bases). The CDR3 length is 14 residues. The V gene's germline CDR1 is SGHTA and CDR2 FQGNSA. Trimming took 5 bases from V and 3 from J, leaving 11 bases between them.

The gene calls are TRBV6-2 or TRBV6-3 and TRBJ1-1, with 7 positions matching TRBD1. V lost 6 bases and J lost 3; bases outside the gene matches: 13. The CDR3 covers 16 residues. Germline V gene data show CDR1 as MNHEY and CDR2 as SVGEGT. The CDR3 coding sequence is TGTGCCAGCAGCCCGCTGACAGGGAGGGCTTACACTGAAGCTTTCTTT. It is translated as CASSPLTGRAYTEAFF.

Here the CDR3 reads CASSERDRVSQPQHF. In nucleotides, the CDR3 is TGTGCCAGCAGTGAACGGGACAGGGTTAGTCAGCCCCAGCATTTT. This chain connects TRBV6-1 to TRBJ1-5; 9 bases align to TRBD1. The CDR3 covers 15 residues. The germline V gene encodes CDR1 MNHNS and CDR2 SASEGT. V shed 2 bases, J shed 6 bases, and the junction held 5 bases outside the gene matches.

This rearrangement joins TRBV20-1 to TRBJ2-1, with unresolved D. This CDR3 has 13 amino acids. Germline V gene lookup returns CDR1 DFQATT and CDR2 SNEGSKA (reference sequence). The V end lost 0 bases, the J end lost 4 bases, and 7 bases lay between the germline ends. CDR3 sequence (DNA): TGCAGTGCTAGAGATAATGTATACAATGAGCAGTTCTTC. The encoded protein is CSARDNVYNEQFF.

This clonotype has a handful of counts. The V and J genes are TRBV9 and TRBJ1-2; D is unresolved. Germline V CDR1 and CDR2: SGDLS, YYNGEE. The CDR3 consists of 13 residues. V lost 3 bases to trimming and J lost 3 bases, with 9 bases between them. CDR3 nucleotides: TGTGCCAGCAGCGAAGCCAGCTACTATGGCTACACCTTC. Translating it yields CASSEASYYGYTF.

In regard to this clonotype: The final CDR3 position lacks the conserved phenylalanine or tryptophan, pointing to a likely read error. V gene TRBV29-1 combines with J gene TRBJ1-1; 9 nucleotides match TRBD1. The trim removed 7 bases at V and 2 bases at J, leaving 14 bases unmatched. Germline values: CDR1 SQVTM, CDR2 ANQGSEA. The CDR3 runs to 16 residues. CDR3 bases: TGCAGCGACGGGACAGGGAACGTTTGGGCTAACACTGAAGCTTTCCTT. The encoded protein is CSDGTGNVWANTEAFL.

The chain links TRBV18 to TRBJ2-3; D is unresolved. The CDR3 has 15 residues. V was trimmed by 1 base and J by 0 bases, leaving 8 bases between them. Per germline, CDR1 KGHSH and CDR2 LQKENI. The CDR3, as DNA: TGTGCCAGCTCACCACGGGTAGGGAGCACAGATACGCAGTATTTT. Amino acids: CASSPRVGSTDTQYF.

CDR3 DNA sequence: TGTGCCAGCAGGCTGCATGGGCCCCACTCTCGAGCTTTCTTT. Translated, it gives CASRLHGPHSRAFF. V and J are TRBV28 and TRBJ1-1, with D uncertain. V lost 6 bases and J lost 10, with 21 bases in between. The CDR3 contains 14 residues. Germline V CDR1 and CDR2: MDHEN, SYDVKM.

V gene TRBV9 combines with J gene TRBJ2-1; TRBD1 aligns across 10 bases. The CDR3 spans 14 residues. With 1 base clipped from V and 9 bases from J, the junction kept 4 bases outside the gene matches. Germline CDR1 SGDLS, CDR2 YYNGEE. The CDR3 nucleotides read TGTGCCAGCAGCGTATCGGGACAGGGGTCTGAGCAGTTCTTC. The encoded protein is CASSVSGQGSEQFF.

This clonotype has just a few counts. The chain combines TRBV12-3 or TRBV12-4 with TRBJ1-6; D remains ambiguous. The CDR3 covers 13 residues. V was clipped by 2 bases and J by 6 bases, with 5 bases between them. Here the CDR3 DNA reads TGTGCCAGCAGTTTACAGACTAATTCACCCCTCCACTTT. Translating gives CASSLQTNSPLHF.

The rearrangement uses TRBV29-1 and TRBJ1-5; no reliable D call. CDR1 and CDR2 (germline): SQVTM, ANQGSEA. Trimming took 5 bases from V and 3 from J, leaving 14 bases between them. The CDR3 runs 14 residues. The CDR3 sequence: CSVIWVEPNQPQHF. The DNA of the CDR3 is TGCAGCGTTATTTGGGTGGAGCCCAATCAGCCCCAGCATTTT. The full variable domain, in which reference TRBV29-1 and TRBJ1-5 provide the parts outside the CDR3, is SAVISQKPSRDICQRGTSLTIQCQVDSQVTMMFWYRQQPGQSLTLIATANQGSEATYESGFVIDKFPISRPNLTFSTLTVSNMSPEDSSIYLCSVIWVEPNQPQHFGDGTRLSIL.

This chain's CDR3 is CASSSLVAGSTDTQYF. The DNA for the CDR3 is TGTGCCAGCAGTTCGCTGGTAGCGGGTAGCACAGATACGCAGTATTTT. V usage is TRBV12-3 or TRBV12-4 and J usage is TRBJ2-3; 7 bases match TRBD2. The V and J ends lost 4 bases and 0 bases, in that order; junction bases with no gene match: 7. The CDR3 extends over 16 amino acids.

In its sample, this clonotype was seen a few times. J is TRBJ1-1 and V is TRBV20-1; 8 nucleotides align to TRBD1. CDR1 and CDR2 (germline): DFQATT, SNEGSKA (reference sequence). This CDR3 is built from 13 residues. V dropped 3 bases and J dropped 8; count of bases not matched to a gene: 8. The CDR3 region is CSARGRGPREAFF. The CDR3 DNA follows: TGCAGTGCTAGGGGCAGGGGGCCTCGGGAAGCTTTCTTT.

This rearrangement joins TRBV7-2 to TRBJ1-1; no clear D gene. V lost 4 bases, J lost 6 bases, and 12 bases lay in between. CDR1 is SGHTA, CDR2 FQGNSA, per germline. This CDR3 region has 13 residues. The CDR3 protein is CASSSFGVPEAFF. The DNA for the CDR3 is TGTGCCAGCAGCTCCTTCGGAGTGCCTGAAGCTTTCTTT.

The V call is TRBV7-9, the J call TRBJ2-1; possible D gene TRBD2, 6 bases. V dropped 8 bases and J dropped 5 bases, with 13 bases sitting between them. Germline V gives CDR1 SEHNR, CDR2 FQNEAQ (reference sequence). The CDR3 sequence is 13 residues long. The CDR3 nucleotides read TGTGCCAGCTCCCAGGAGGGTCACAATGAGCAGTTCTTC. It encodes CASSQEGHNEQFF.

This clonotype was seen a handful of times. V is TRBV7-3 and J is TRBJ1-6; no reliable D call. Trimming stripped 2 bases from V and 4 bases from J, with 12 bases between. The CDR3 has 16 amino acids. From germline, CDR1 is SGHTA and CDR2 FQGTGA. CDR3 in DNA: TGTGCCAGCAGCTTAGTAGGCAAAAAGTATAATTCACCCCTCCACTTT. Its translation is CASSLVGKKYNSPLHF. Drawing the rest from reference TRBV7-3 and TRBJ1-6, the complete variable domain is GAGVSQTPSNKVTEKGKYVELRCDPISGHTALYWYRQSLGQGPEFLIYFQGTGAADDSGLPNDRFFAVRPEGSVSTLKIQRTERGDSAVYLCASSLVGKKYNSPLHFGNGTRLTVT.

The chain couples TRBV20-1 to TRBJ2-1; no reliable D call. CDR1 DFQATT and CDR2 SNEGSKA come from the germline V gene (reference sequence). This CDR3 is built from 11 residues. Deletions cut 6 bases from V and 6 bases from J, with 9 bases between. The CDR3 spells CSARPGNEQFF. For the CDR3, the DNA is TGCAGTGCCAGACCCGGCAATGAGCAGTTCTTC.

This clonotype was seen at least ten times. The chain employs TRBV25-1 and TRBJ2-5; 8 nucleotides line up with TRBD2. The CDR3 contains 15 residues. J gave up 3 bases and V 9 bases, and 12 bases lay outside the gene matches. Per the germline V gene, CDR1 is MGHDK and CDR2 is SYGVNS. CDR3 in DNA: TGTGCCAGTACGGTCGTTGGGACTAGGGAAGAGACCCAGTACTTC. Protein sequence: CASTVVGTREETQYF. Supplemented by reference TRBV25-1 and TRBJ2-5, the full variable domain reads EADIYQTPRYLVIGTGKKITLECSQTMGHDKMYWYQQDPGMELHLIHYSYGVNSTEKGDLSSESTVSRIRTEHFPLTLESARPSHTSQYLCASTVVGTREETQYFGPGTRLLVL.

This clonotype was seen many times. This chain connects TRBV10-2 to TRBJ1-6; D is possibly TRBD1 (6 bases). Germline V lookup: CDR1 WSHSY, CDR2 SAAADI. The CDR3 loop spans 15 amino acids. Trimming took 3 bases from V and 8 from J, leaving 14 bases between them. CDR3 loop: CASSDWGLMYSPLHF. Here the CDR3 DNA reads TGCGCCAGCAGTGATTGGGGGCTTATGTATTCACCCCTCCACTTT.